These 20 T cell receptor beta chains were all obtained from the same sample, sequenced in a study of blood T cell repertoires in COVID-19. Sequenced by immunoSEQ multiplex PCR; TCRdb stores in-frame clones only, minus some. The table shows about 93,000 clones, with less than 90% occurring only once. Sequenced sample: peripheral blood. All receptors derive from an elderly woman with acute or convalescent COVID-19.

The DNA of the CDR3 is TGTGCCAGCAGCTTAATGGGGGCCAGTTCACCCCTCCACTTT. Protein product: CASSLMGASSPLHF. The rearrangement uses TRBV7-2 and TRBJ1-6; possibly TRBD1 for D (6 bases). Trimming stripped 2 bases from V and 9 bases from J, with 11 bases between. CDR3 length: 14 residues. Germline loops: CDR1 SGHTA, CDR2 FQGNSA.

This clone has only a few counts. The V gene is TRBV3-1 (or the pseudogene TRBV3-2), the J gene TRBJ2-7, with a weak D call TRBD1 (5 bases). CDR3 length equals 15 residues. Trimming pared 1 base from V and 0 bases from J, leaving 10 bases between. From germline, CDR1 is LGHDT and CDR2 YNNKEL (reference sequence). This chain's CDR3 is CASSQGQISSYEQYF. CDR3 bases: TGTGCCAGCAGCCAAGGACAGATAAGCTCCTACGAGCAGTACTTC.

The V and J genes are TRBV5-6 and TRBJ1-4; D is possibly TRBD1 (6 bases). Trimming left V 9 bases short and J 7 bases short, with 16 bases between. Per the germline V gene, CDR1 is SGHDT and CDR2 is YYEEEE. The CDR3 extends over 13 amino acids. CDR3 protein: CATGWGRSEKLFF. CDR3 bases: TGTGCCACGGGCTGGGGGCGAAGTGAAAAACTGTTTTTT.

V gene TRBV28 combines with J gene TRBJ1-1; weak D call: TRBD1 (6 bases). With 5 bases removed from V and 0 bases from J, the gap between germline ends came to 13 bases. Germline V CDR1 and CDR2: MDHEN, SYDVKM. The CDR3 runs 15 residues. The CDR3 nucleotides read TGTGCCAGCAGTCGACCCTCAGGGGTGAACACTGAAGCTTTCTTT. It codes for CASSRPSGVNTEAFF.

The chain employs TRBV5-5 and TRBJ1-6, with D maybe TRBD1 (6 bases). Germline V gene data show CDR1 as SGHKS and CDR2 as YYEKEE (reference sequence). Trimming shortened V by 4 bases and J by 9 bases, and 11 bases separated the two germline ends. The CDR3 contains 13 residues. CDR3 sequence (DNA): TGTGCCAGCAGCCCGGCACAGGGTTCACCCCTCCACTTT. Its translation: CASSPAQGSPLHF.

V usage is TRBV27 and J usage is TRBJ1-6, with a tentative D call TRBD1 (6 bases). V was clipped by 2 bases and J by 8 bases, with 13 bases between them. This CDR3 region has 15 residues. Germline V lookup: CDR1 MNHEY, CDR2 SMNVEV (reference sequence). CDR3 sequence (DNA): TGTGCCAGCAGTTTAAGGAGCAGGGGTGATTCACCCCTCCACTTT. The encoded protein is CASSLRSRGDSPLHF.

This clone has only a few counts. The chain joins TRBV7-8 to TRBJ1-5; 7 bases are shared with TRBD1. CDR1 and CDR2 from the germline V gene are SGHVS and FQNEAQ. With 5 bases clipped from V and 3 bases from J, the junction kept 4 bases outside the gene matches. This CDR3 region has 14 residues. The DNA for the CDR3 is TGTGCCAGCAGCACGGACAGGTACAATCAGCCCCAGCATTTT. This encodes CASSTDRYNQPQHF.

The chain carries TRBV5-5 and TRBJ1-2; weak D call: TRBD1 (6 bases). The CDR3 consists of 14 residues. V lost 1 base to trimming and J lost 8 bases, with 15 bases between them. Germline-derived CDR1 and CDR2 are SGHKS and YYEKEE (reference sequence). CDR3 sequence: CASSLQGSLEGYTF. CDR3 nucleotide sequence: TGTGCCAGCAGCTTGCAGGGGTCTTTGGAAGGCTACACCTTC.

This chain joins TRBV12-3 or TRBV12-4 and TRBJ1-6; 9 nucleotides match TRBD1. The CDR3 has 13 amino acids. J was trimmed by 14 bases and V by 4 bases; bases with no gene match: 6. CDR3 nucleotide sequence: TGTGCCAGCAGTTATACGGGACAGGGATCCCTCCACTTT. Translating it yields CASSYTGQGSLHF.

This chain connects TRBV7-2 to TRBJ2-5, with D perhaps TRBD1 (5 bases). CDR1 is SGHTA and CDR2 is FQGNSA in the germline V gene. The CDR3 spans 13 residues. The V end lost 4 bases, the J end lost 5 bases, and 11 bases lay between the germline ends. The CDR3 nucleotides read TGTGCCAGCAGCTCCCCTGGGGCCGAGACCCAGTACTTC. Protein product: CASSSPGAETQYF.

This rearrangement joins TRBV19 to TRBJ2-1, with 9 bases lining up with TRBD1. Germline values: CDR1 LNHDA, CDR2 SQIVND (reference sequence). The ends lost 7 bases at V and 1 base at J; junction bases unmatched: 5. The CDR3 totals 15 residues. This CDR3 is CASTLTGGSYNEQFF. Written as DNA, the CDR3 is TGTGCCAGTACCTTGACAGGGGGGTCCTACAATGAGCAGTTCTTC.

The V and J genes are TRBV29-1 and TRBJ2-3; 10 positions agree with TRBD2. This CDR3 contains 14 residues. Trimming removed 4 bases from V and 1 base from J; junction bases left unmatched: 2. Germline V gives CDR1 SQVTM, CDR2 ANQGSEA. DNA for the CDR3: TGCAGCGTTGTAGGGACTAGCGGCACAGATACGCAGTATTTT. Translated, it gives CSVVGTSGTDTQYF.

The V gene is TRBV3-1 (or the pseudogene TRBV3-2), the J gene TRBJ1-4; no reliable D call. The ends were cut back, 2 bases at V and 9 bases at J, with 13 bases in the middle. Looked up from germline, CDR1 is LGHDT and CDR2 is YNNKEL (reference sequence). This CDR3 is 14 amino acids long. The CDR3 loop reads CASSQMLGGQKLFF. CDR3 DNA: TGTGCCAGCAGCCAAATGCTGGGAGGGCAAAAACTGTTTTTT.

The rearrangement uses TRBV19 and TRBJ2-3; tentative D call: TRBD2 (6 bases). The CDR3 covers 13 residues. The V and J ends lost 9 bases and 4 bases respectively, with 14 bases between them. CDR1 and CDR2 from the germline V gene are LNHDA and SQIVND (reference sequence). The CDR3 region is CASSWTTADTQYF. For the CDR3, the DNA is TGTGCCAGCAGCTGGACTACGGCAGATACGCAGTATTTT.

The sample holds one count of this clone. The chain uses TRBV9 and TRBJ1-6; TRBD1 is a possible D gene (5 bases). Germline V gene sequence: CDR1 SGDLS, CDR2 YYNGEE. CDR3 length equals 16 residues. V dropped 4 bases and J dropped 3 bases, with 14 bases sitting between them. The CDR3 sequence: CASSPSADSYNSPLHF. CDR3 nucleotides: TGTGCCAGCAGCCCCTCAGCCGACAGCTATAATTCACCCCTCCACTTT.

This chain connects TRBV19 to TRBJ1-2; D is perhaps TRBD1 (5 bases). The V end was cut by 8 bases, the J end by 7 bases, with 17 bases between. The CDR3 runs 13 residues. The germline gives CDR1 LNHDA, CDR2 SQIVND (reference sequence). CDR3 nucleotide sequence: TGTGCCAGTTCTTCTGCAGGGTTGGGTGGCTACACCTTC. It specifies CASSSAGLGGYTF.

V is TRBV7-3 and J is TRBJ1-6; a weak D match, TRBD1 (6 bases). The ends were cut back, 4 bases at V and 7 bases at J, with 14 bases in the middle. This CDR3 contains 15 residues. CDR1 and CDR2 (germline): SGHTA, FQGTGA. In DNA form, the CDR3 reads TGTGCCAGCAGCTCGACAGGCCAAGGGAATTCACCCCTCCACTTT. Encoded protein: CASSSTGQGNSPLHF.

This sequence joins TRBV27 and TRBJ2-7; 11 positions agree with TRBD2. The CDR3 is 14 amino acids. Per germline, CDR1 MNHEY and CDR2 SMNVEV (reference sequence). The V gene end was trimmed by 5 bases and the J gene end by 4 bases; junction bases not matched to a gene: 4. Written as DNA, the CDR3 is TGTGCCAGCAGTCCCACTAGCGGGGGATACGAGCAGTACTTC. Its protein product is CASSPTSGGYEQYF.

This clone was observed once. The gene calls are TRBV27 and TRBJ1-6, with D hard to call. The CDR3 consists of 15 residues. The V end was cut by 5 bases, the J end by 8 bases, with 16 bases between. Germline CDR1 is MNHEY and CDR2 is SMNVEV (reference sequence). The DNA for the CDR3 is TGTGCCAGCAGTCCGCGGGCCGGGAGGGATTCACCCCTCCACTTT. Its translation: CASSPRAGRDSPLHF.

This chain connects TRBV6-6 to TRBJ2-3; 11 nucleotides agree with TRBD2. There are 16 residues in the CDR3. The germline CDR1 and CDR2 sequences are MNHNY and SVGAGI (reference sequence). Losses at the gene ends were 6 bases for V and 0 bases for J; bases not matched to a gene: 5. The CDR3 sequence is CASSLGLAVSTDTQYF. DNA for the CDR3: TGTGCCAGCAGCCTGGGACTAGCGGTTAGCACAGATACGCAGTATTTT.